This T cell receptor beta chain comes out of a study of early T cells in non-severe SARS-CoV-2 infection. This clonotype was observed at least ten times. TCRdb processed the 5' RACE reads anew with MiXCR; each CDR3 protein has one entry. This sample has 40,000 to 55,000 distinct CDR3 sequences, with around 10% found just once. Germline trimming cut 6 bases from V and 2 bases from J; bases unmatched to any gene: 13. The CDR3 covers 18 residues. Germline V CDR1 and CDR2: LNHDA, SQIVND (reference sequence). The J gene is TRBJ2-1, the V gene TRBV19, with 10 nucleotides matching TRBD2. The receptor's source is an adult who was a healthcare worker with PCR-confirmed SARS-CoV-2 infection or an uninfected control (not recorded which). Sequencing was carried out using whole blood. CDR3 sequence reads: CASRTGTRGTSAYNEQFF. The DNA of the CDR3 is TGTGCCAGTAGGACCGGGACAAGGGGGACTAGCGCCTACAATGAGCAGTTCTTC.